This T cell receptor (beta chain) was recovered during a study of T cells in Graves' hyperthyroidism and ophthalmopathy. From germline, CDR1 is MDHEN and CDR2 SYDVKM. CDR3 length: 12 residues. The germline V and J ends were trimmed by 5 bases and 5 bases, with 7 bases remaining between them. This clonotype was seen repeatedly, ten times or more. From RNA transcripts, TCR beta CDR3 regions were amplified. The HTBI primer set drove a first-round RT-PCR of the TCR CDR3. TCRdb reanalysed the multiplex PCR reads using MiXCR and keeps one entry per CDR3 protein. Here the sample spans more than 500,000 distinct CDR3 sequences, 15% to 20% being singletons.

This rearrangement joins TRBV28 to TRBJ2-4, with D uncertain. Sequenced sample: blood. This TCR was sampled from a woman in her twenties or thirties with Graves' ophthalmopathy. CDR3: CASSGVENIQYF. The CDR3 DNA is TGTGCCAGCAGTGGCGTAGAAAACATTCAGTACTTC.